Presented here are 24 T cell receptor beta chains from one specimen sequenced in a study of early T cells in non-severe SARS-CoV-2 infection. TCRdb re-derived calls from the 5' RACE reads in MiXCR, one entry per CDR3 protein. The table records roughly 63,000 distinct CDR3 sequences, about an eighth of them present only once. Sequencing input: whole blood. Receptors originate from an adult who was a healthcare worker with PCR-confirmed SARS-CoV-2 infection or an uninfected control (not recorded which).

This clonotype was detected a few times. The chain recombines TRBV6-6 with TRBJ1-2, with 7 bases matching TRBD1. The CDR3 spans 16 residues. Germline V CDR1 and CDR2: MNHNY, SVGAGI (reference sequence). Germline trimming cut 1 base from V and 5 bases from J; bases unmatched to any gene: 10. For the CDR3, the DNA is TGTGCCAGCAGTTACTATTTCTCAGGGGGAGAGTATGGCTACACCTTC. It codes for CASSYYFSGGEYGYTF.

This clonotype was counted at least ten times. For the CDR3, the DNA is TGTGCCAGCAGCTTAGTCACGGGGGACACCGGGGAGCTGTTTTTT. The encoded protein is CASSLVTGDTGELFF. V is TRBV7-9 and J is TRBJ2-2, with D possibly matching TRBD2 (6 bases). Germline CDR1 is SEHNR and CDR2 is FQNEAQ (reference sequence). Trimming pared 1 base from V and 3 bases from J, leaving 9 bases between. The CDR3 is made up of 15 amino acids.

Only a few counts were recorded for this clonotype. The limits of the CDR3 on the DNA are not certain, so only TCRdb's listed CDR3 is given. The rearrangement joins TRBV7-9 to TRBJ2-2; the tabulated D call, TRBD1, remains unverified against the DNA. The CDR3 adds up to 17 amino acids, both ends counted. Germline loops: CDR1 SEHNR, CDR2 FQNEAQ (reference sequence). CDR3 sequence: CASPATGARSHPGSCFF.

V and J are TRBV7-8 and TRBJ1-1, with D possibly being TRBD1 (6 bases). This CDR3 has 14 amino acids. Trimming left V 8 bases short and J 1 base short, with 14 bases between. Germline V gene data show CDR1 as SGHVS and CDR2 as FQNEAQ. In DNA, the CDR3 is TGTGCCAGCCAAACGGCACAGGGGAACACTGAAGCTTTCTTT. It is translated as CASQTAQGNTEAFF.

This clonotype was detected many times. V and J are TRBV2 and TRBJ1-1, with D possibly TRBD1 on 6 matching bases. The CDR3 contains 12 residues. The germline V and J ends were trimmed by 6 bases and 4 bases, with 9 bases remaining between them. Germline values: CDR1 SNHLY, CDR2 FYNNEI. The CDR3: CASRSTGTEAFF. The CDR3 region has the DNA TGTGCCAGCAGATCGACAGGCACTGAAGCTTTCTTT.

In its sample, this clonotype was seen many times. The V gene is TRBV6-4, the J gene TRBJ1-1; D gene uncertain. Germline V lookup: CDR1 MRHNA, CDR2 SNTAGT. V dropped 2 bases and J dropped 3 bases, with 7 bases sitting between them. This CDR3 has 13 amino acids. The CDR3: CASSDSRDTEAFF. The CDR3 coding sequence is TGTGCCAGCAGTGACAGTAGGGACACTGAAGCTTTCTTT.

Only a few counts were recorded for this clonotype. The chain has TRBV14 and TRBJ1-1; D is ambiguous. The CDR3 totals 13 residues. The germline V and J ends were trimmed by 0 bases and 2 bases, with 4 bases remaining between them. CDR1 is SGHDN, CDR2 FVKESK, per germline. CDR3 loop: CASSQDRNTEAFF. Written as DNA, the CDR3 is TGTGCCAGCAGCCAAGACAGAAACACTGAAGCTTTCTTT.

This chain joins TRBV6-4 and TRBJ2-3, with TRBD2 identical over 10 bases. CDR1 is MRHNA, CDR2 SNTAGT, per germline. J lost 0 bases, V lost 5 bases, and 2 bases had no gene match. The CDR3 length is 15 residues. The CDR3 nucleotides are TGTGCCAGCAGTCAGACTAGCGGGAGCACAGATACGCAGTATTTT. Amino acid sequence: CASSQTSGSTDTQYF.

Comments on this clonotype: A much larger clone sits a single nucleotide away, making a read error possible. This rearrangement joins TRBV18 to TRBJ1-2; unclear D gene. CDR3 length equals 12 residues. CDR1 and CDR2 (germline): KGHSH, LQKENI. CDR3 bases: TGTGCCAGCTCATTGCAGGACTATGTCTACACCTTC. Amino acids: CASSLQDYVYTF.

This clonotype was counted many times. The chain carries TRBV9 and TRBJ2-4; D gene uncertain. V was pared by 0 bases and J by 1 base, with 2 bases between. This CDR3 has 13 amino acids. Per germline, CDR1 SGDLS and CDR2 YYNGEE. The CDR3, as DNA: TGTGCCAGCAGCGTAGGGGCCAAAAACATTCAGTACTTC. It encodes CASSVGAKNIQYF.

This clonotype has only a few counts. The DNA for the CDR3 is TGCAGCGTTGAAGGGGCCGCCTATGGCTACACCTTC. Protein product: CSVEGAAYGYTF. The rearrangement links TRBV29-1 to TRBJ1-2, with D unclear. This CDR3 has 12 residues. The V gene lost 1 base and the J gene lost 4 bases, with 7 bases spanning the gap. Looked up from germline, CDR1 is SQVTM and CDR2 is ANQGSEA.

The chain has TRBV10-2 and TRBJ1-1; D remains ambiguous. Germline values: CDR1 WSHSY, CDR2 SAAADI. The CDR3 contains 12 residues. V dropped 3 bases and J dropped 6 bases, with 8 bases sitting between them. CDR3 residues: CASSDLFAEAFF. CDR3 in DNA: TGCGCCAGCAGTGATTTGTTCGCTGAAGCTTTCTTT.

Many counts were recorded for this clonotype. V and J are TRBV3-1 and TRBJ2-1, with a weak D call TRBD2 (5 bases). Between the trimmed V and J ends, which lost 0 bases and 0 bases, there was a span of 15 bases. Looked up from germline, CDR1 is LGHDT and CDR2 is YNNKEL (reference sequence). The length of the CDR3 is 18 residues. The CDR3 sequence is CASSQDEARASSYNEQFF. In DNA, the CDR3 is TGTGCCAGCAGCCAAGATGAGGCGCGGGCCAGCTCCTACAATGAGCAGTTCTTC.

The chain joins TRBV28 to TRBJ2-3; 8 nucleotides agree with TRBD2. CDR1 and CDR2 (germline): MDHEN, SYDVKM. CDR3 length equals 18 residues. The V segment lost 6 bases and the J segment 6 bases; nucleotides outside the gene matches: 20. The CDR3 sequence is CASSPSLGLGSLSDTQYF. The CDR3 region has the DNA TGTGCCAGCAGCCCATCCTTGGGACTAGGATCTCTCTCGGATACGCAGTATTTT.

This clonotype occurred many times. The J gene is TRBJ1-5, the V gene TRBV30; D is possibly TRBD1 (5 bases). Trimming removed 0 bases at V and 6 bases at J, with 9 bases between. Germline-derived CDR1 and CDR2 are GTSNPN and SVGIG (reference sequence). CDR3 length: 13 residues. CDR3 coding DNA: TGTGCCTGGAGTGTAGCCGGGGGTCAGCCCCAGCATTTT. As protein: CAWSVAGGQPQHF.

Only a few counts were recorded for this clonotype. The chain uses TRBV2 and TRBJ2-2; tentative D call: TRBD2 (6 bases). CDR3 length: 20 amino acids. V was clipped by 6 bases and J by 0 bases, with 26 bases between them. Germline V gives CDR1 SNHLY, CDR2 FYNNEI. This CDR3 is CASRPRLTRLKPPNTGELFF. CDR3 nucleotides: TGTGCCAGCAGACCCCGCTTGACTAGGCTAAAACCTCCGAACACCGGGGAGCTGTTTTTT.

This clonotype was observed many times. The J gene is TRBJ2-7, the V gene TRBV6-4; no clear D gene. This CDR3 is 13 amino acids long. Germline V gene data show CDR1 as MRHNA and CDR2 as SNTAGT. The V end was cut by 6 bases, the J end by 6 bases, with 15 bases between. The CDR3 nucleotides read TGTGCCAGCAGCCCCCGAAGAGGCGGCGAGCAGTACTTC. Translation: CASSPRRGGEQYF.

In this sample, this clonotype turned up a few times. The rearrangement uses TRBV29-1 and TRBJ2-1, with 13 bases matching TRBD2. The germline V gene encodes CDR1 SQVTM and CDR2 ANQGSEA. J was trimmed by 7 bases and V by 7 bases; bases with no gene match: 4. CDR3 size: 13 residues. The CDR3 sequence: CSALAGGRNEQFF. Here the CDR3 DNA reads TGCAGCGCACTAGCGGGAGGGCGGAATGAGCAGTTCTTC.

This clonotype was counted ten times or more. The J gene is TRBJ2-7, the V gene TRBV7-8; D possibly matches TRBD1 or TRBD2 (5 bases each). Trimming stripped 5 bases from V and 5 bases from J, with 10 bases between. The germline gives CDR1 SGHVS, CDR2 FQNEAQ. CDR3 length: 12 residues. The CDR3 here is CASSRLGDEQYF. In DNA form, the CDR3 reads TGTGCCAGCAGCCGTCTGGGGGACGAGCAGTACTTC.

This clonotype was picked up many times. The V call is TRBV15, the J call TRBJ2-1; D remains ambiguous. V lost 0 bases, J lost 12 bases, and 18 bases lay in between. CDR1 LNHNV and CDR2 YYDKDF come from the germline V gene (reference sequence). The CDR3 sequence is 15 residues long. The CDR3 protein is CATSRESPEELRQFF. CDR3 nucleotides: TGTGCCACCAGCAGAGAGTCCCCAGAGGAACTTCGGCAGTTCTTC.

A remark on this clonotype: A much larger clonotype is one base distant, so this may be a read error. The gene calls are TRBV28 and TRBJ1-2; D not certain. The CDR3 runs 11 residues. Germline V CDR1 and CDR2: MDHEN, SYDVKM. CDR3 region: CANSSSQANTF. The CDR3 bases are TGTGCCAACAGTTCCTCGCAGGCCAACACCTTC.

The chain recombines TRBV29-1 with TRBJ2-6; perhaps TRBD1 as D (5 bases). V lost 3 bases and J lost 1, with 7 bases in between. The CDR3 consists of 14 residues. Looked up from germline, CDR1 is SQVTM and CDR2 is ANQGSEA. The CDR3 nucleotides read TGCAGCGTTGACCCAGGGTCTGGGGCCAACGTCCTGACTTTC. As protein: CSVDPGSGANVLTF.

This clonotype was seen a few times. This chain links TRBV18 with TRBJ2-7; 8 bases fit TRBD2. V was clipped by 2 bases and J by 6 bases; unmatched bases: 12. Germline assignment: CDR1 KGHSH and CDR2 LQKENI. The length of the CDR3 is 16 residues. CDR3 in amino acids: CASSPYQRETSSEQYF. CDR3 nucleotides: TGTGCCAGCTCACCATATCAGCGGGAGACTTCGTCCGAGCAGTACTTC.

CDR3 nucleotides: TGTGCCAGCAGGGGACAGGGATACTACGAGCAGTACTTC. Translated: CASRGQGYYEQYF. The chain has TRBV27 and TRBJ2-7; 9 bases line up with TRBD1. The J segment lost 3 bases and the V segment lost 6 bases, leaving 3 bases of the junction unmatched. The CDR3 extends over 13 amino acids. CDR1 is MNHEY, CDR2 SMNVEV, per germline (reference sequence).